This T cell receptor beta chain was identified in a study of blood T cell repertoires in COVID-19. Whole-study context: Collection of acute and convalescent COVID-19 samples took place in the United States, Italy and Spain. Sources were T cells, B-cell-depleted T cells, or PBMCs; the material itself was cDNA or gDNA.

J lost 6 bases, V lost 1 base, and 4 bases had no gene match. This CDR3 has 15 amino acids. Germline V CDR1 and CDR2: LGHDT, YNNKEL (reference sequence). This table comes from immunoSEQ multiplex PCR, and its TCRdb copy is limited to in-frame clones, with some not included. The sample lists some 130,000 clones, 84% occurring once. The chain employs TRBV3-1 (or the pseudogene TRBV3-2) and TRBJ2-1; 9 bases agree with TRBD2. The receptor's source is a human donor in a cohort sampled during active COVID-19. The sequencing input was peripheral blood. Here the CDR3 DNA reads TGTGCCAGCAGCCAAGGGAGCGGGGGGTTCAATGAGCAGTTCTTC. It encodes CASSQGSGGFNEQFF.